These 24 T cell receptor beta chains share one sample of origin, sequenced in a study of Graves' ophthalmopathy and Graves' hyperthyroidism. Amplification targeted the TCR beta CDR3 regions, with RNA transcripts as the source material. Following a first-round RT-PCR that used HTBI primers, a second-round multiplex PCR was carried out. TCRdb reprocessed the multiplex PCR reads via MiXCR and lists one record per CDR3 protein. In the table there are under 350,000 distinct CDR3 sequences, 17% of which are singletons. The sample comprised peripheral blood. The receptors derive from an adult man with Graves' ophthalmopathy.

This clonotype has a count of ten or more. This chain uses TRBV20-1 with TRBJ2-7; D gene uncertain. Trimming left V 3 bases short and J 3 bases short, with 18 bases between. Per germline, CDR1 DFQATT and CDR2 SNEGSKA (reference sequence). The CDR3 spans 15 residues. DNA of the CDR3: TGCAGTGCTAGGGCCGTCGAGGACGGATTCTACGAGCAGTACTTC. Amino acid sequence: CSARAVEDGFYEQYF.

This chain joins TRBV12-3 or TRBV12-4 and TRBJ1-5; possible D gene TRBD1, 6 bases. V was clipped by 6 bases and J by 0 bases, with 18 bases between them. The CDR3 extends over 17 amino acids. CDR3 DNA sequence: TGTGCCAGCAGCTTCGAGGGGGGACGGCATAGCAATCAGCCCCAGCATTTT. Translation gives CASSFEGGRHSNQPQHF.

This clonotype was seen repeatedly, ten times or more. The gene calls are TRBV14 and TRBJ1-1; possibly TRBD1 for D (5 bases). CDR1 SGHDN and CDR2 FVKESK come from the germline V gene. The length of the CDR3 is 14 residues. V lost 0 bases and J 4 bases, leaving 9 bases between the germline ends. The CDR3 reads CASSQELGTTEAFF. In DNA form, the CDR3 reads TGTGCCAGCAGCCAAGAGTTGGGGACCACTGAAGCTTTCTTT.

The rearrangement links TRBV6-1 to TRBJ1-1; 7 nucleotides match TRBD1. Germline V gives CDR1 MNHNS, CDR2 SASEGT. There are 13 residues in the CDR3. With 6 bases clipped from V and 5 bases from J, the junction kept 6 bases outside the gene matches. The DNA for the CDR3 is TGTGCCAGCAGCGCGAGGGGGCCGACTGAAGCTTTCTTT. Its translation: CASSARGPTEAFF.

This clonotype was counted ten times or more. The chain links TRBV2 to TRBJ1-5, with D perhaps TRBD1 (6 bases). This CDR3 has 15 residues. Looked up from germline, CDR1 is SNHLY and CDR2 is FYNNEI. V dropped 8 bases and J dropped 1 base, with 15 bases sitting between them. The CDR3 DNA is TGTGCCAGCCAGGAGGAGGGGGGAAGCAATCAGCCCCAGCATTTT. Translated, it gives CASQEEGGSNQPQHF.

V usage is TRBV28 and J usage is TRBJ1-1; D gene unclear. CDR1 MDHEN and CDR2 SYDVKM come from the germline V gene. Trimming removed 7 bases at V and 4 bases at J, with 10 bases between. This CDR3 has 12 residues. The CDR3 region is CASTGLATEAFF. In DNA form, the CDR3 reads TGTGCCAGCACGGGGTTAGCCACTGAAGCTTTCTTT.

The rearrangement uses TRBV19 and TRBJ1-1; possibly TRBD1 for D (5 bases). Germline CDR1 is LNHDA and CDR2 is SQIVND (reference sequence). The CDR3 spans 14 residues. V was shortened by 7 bases and J by 6 bases, with 18 bases between the two germline ends. The CDR3 is CASTRDPLFAEAFF. The CDR3 DNA follows: TGTGCCAGTACCCGGGACCCTCTGTTTGCTGAAGCTTTCTTT.

This clonotype was detected ten times or more. CDR3 protein: CASSLVLEQGGSPLHF. CDR3 DNA sequence: TGCGCCAGCAGCTTGGTCCTCGAACAGGGCGGCTCACCCCTCCACTTT. This sequence joins TRBV5-1 and TRBJ1-6; a possible D gene is TRBD1 (6 bases). Trimming stripped 0 bases from V and 10 bases from J, with 17 bases between. The CDR3 consists of 16 residues. From germline, CDR1 is SGHRS and CDR2 YFSETQ.

This clonotype was seen many times. The J gene is TRBJ2-5, the V gene TRBV5-1; 9 bases line up with TRBD1. CDR3 length equals 15 residues. Per germline, CDR1 SGHRS and CDR2 YFSETQ. The V gene end was trimmed by 4 bases and the J gene end by 5 bases; junction bases not matched to a gene: 9. This CDR3 reads CASSDGQGPAETQYF. For the CDR3, the DNA is TGCGCCAGCAGCGATGGACAGGGGCCCGCCGAGACCCAGTACTTC.

The sample holds many counts of this clonotype. The gene calls are TRBV27 and TRBJ1-1, with D possibly TRBD1 on 5 matching bases. CDR3 length: 14 amino acids. Deletions cut 2 bases from V and 5 bases from J, with 12 bases between. Germline CDR1 reads MNHEY; CDR2 reads SMNVEV (reference sequence). CDR3 amino acids: CASSLEGFDTEAFF. The CDR3 DNA reads as TGTGCCAGCAGTTTAGAGGGGTTTGATACTGAAGCTTTCTTT.

V is TRBV28 and J is TRBJ2-7; 10 nucleotides agree with TRBD1. Germline trimming cut 7 bases from V and 3 bases from J; bases unmatched to any gene: 12. The CDR3 extends over 16 amino acids. Germline CDR1 and CDR2: MDHEN and SYDVKM. CDR3 in DNA: TGTGCCAGCACCCCCGCGGAGACAGGGGGCCTCTACGAGCAGTACTTC. Amino acid sequence: CASTPAETGGLYEQYF. The full variable domain, completed using reference TRBV28 and TRBJ2-7, is DVKVTQSSRYLVKRTGEKVFLECVQDMDHENMFWYRQDPGLGLRLIYFSYDVKMKEKGDIPEGYSVSREKKERFSLILESASTNQTSMYLCASTPAETGGLYEQYFGPGTRLTVT.

The V and J genes are TRBV27 and TRBJ2-7, with D uncertain. Per the germline V gene, CDR1 is MNHEY and CDR2 is SMNVEV (reference sequence). This CDR3 contains 14 residues. V lost 3 bases and J lost 5, with 14 bases in between. The CDR3: CASSFGQRFDEQYF. CDR3 in DNA: TGTGCCAGCAGTTTCGGCCAGCGCTTCGACGAGCAGTACTTC.

This clonotype was seen many times. The chain combines TRBV6-1 with TRBJ1-5; D not resolved. V lost 4 bases to trimming and J lost 2 bases, with 15 bases between them. Germline CDR1 reads MNHNS; CDR2 reads SASEGT. The CDR3 has 16 amino acids. Here the CDR3 DNA reads TGTGCCAGCAGTGGCCGGACCGGGCCCGGCAATCAGCCCCAGCATTTT. It codes for CASSGRTGPGNQPQHF.

This clonotype has a count of ten or more. The chain has TRBV6-1 and TRBJ2-1; D is undetermined. Germline V gene lookup returns CDR1 MNHNS and CDR2 SASEGT. V lost 2 bases to trimming and J lost 0 bases, with 5 bases between them. The CDR3 spans 14 residues. Here the CDR3 DNA reads TGTGCCAGCAGTGAACTCAGCTCCTACAATGAGCAGTTCTTC. This gives the protein CASSELSSYNEQFF.

There are a few counts of this clonotype. This sequence joins TRBV3-1 and TRBJ2-7; D is unresolved. V shed 0 bases and J shed 1 base, with 4 bases lying between them. Germline V lookup: CDR1 LGHDT, CDR2 YNNKEL (reference sequence). The length of the CDR3 is 13 residues. This CDR3 reads CASSQERSYEQYF. The CDR3 region has the DNA TGTGCCAGCAGCCAAGAGCGGTCCTACGAGCAGTACTTC.

This clonotype has at least ten counts. The CDR3 is CASTWTGDGGYTF. For the CDR3, the DNA is TGCGCCAGCACATGGACAGGGGACGGTGGCTACACCTTC. The chain joins TRBV5-1 to TRBJ1-2, with 9 bases lining up with TRBD1. The CDR3 runs to 13 residues. Germline CDR1 reads SGHRS; CDR2 reads YFSETQ. The ends lost 6 bases at V and 7 bases at J; junction bases unmatched: 7. The full variable domain, with the rest looked up from reference TRBV5-1 and TRBJ1-2, is KAGVTQTPRYLIKTRGQQVTLSCSPISGHRSVSWYQQTPGQGLQFLFEYFSETQRNKGNFPGRFSGRQFSNSRSEMNVSTLELGDSALYLCASTWTGDGGYTFGSGTRLTVV.

This clonotype was picked up many times. The CDR3 sequence is CASSYTLTGTLHF. CDR3 coding DNA: TGTGCCAGCAGTTATACCTTGACGGGGACCCTCCACTTT. The chain employs TRBV6-2 or TRBV6-3 and TRBJ1-6; D not certain. The CDR3 has 13 amino acids. V lost 3 bases to trimming and J lost 14 bases, with 14 bases between them. CDR1 is MNHEY, CDR2 SVGEGT, per germline.

Ten or more counts support this clonotype. The rearrangement uses TRBV29-1 and TRBJ2-7, with a possible D match to TRBD1 (5 bases). The CDR3 totals 13 residues. Germline CDR1 and CDR2: SQVTM and ANQGSEA. V gave up 5 bases and J gave up 0 bases, with 11 bases separating them. CDR3 DNA sequence: TGCAGCGTTTCGCGGACACGCTCCTACGAGCAGTACTTC. It codes for CSVSRTRSYEQYF.

This clonotype was counted at least ten times. This chain uses TRBV29-1 with TRBJ2-3; 7 bases align to TRBD1. The CDR3 sequence is 13 residues long. J was trimmed by 1 base and V by 4 bases; bases with no gene match: 2. CDR1 is SQVTM and CDR2 is ANQGSEA in the germline V gene. The CDR3 spells CSVVGTGTDTQYF. The CDR3 DNA is TGCAGCGTTGTAGGGACAGGCACAGATACGCAGTATTTT.

Ten or more counts support this clonotype. This sequence joins TRBV6-1 and TRBJ2-7, with D unclear. The V end lost 0 bases, the J end lost 0 bases, and 6 bases lay between the germline ends. The CDR3 sequence is 14 residues long. Looked up from germline, CDR1 is MNHNS and CDR2 is SASEGT. In DNA, the CDR3 is TGTGCCAGCAGTGAAGCGTCAAACTCCTACGAGCAGTACTTC. Translated: CASSEASNSYEQYF.

This clonotype occurred many times. CDR3 loop: CASSVYRGPYEQYF. The CDR3 coding sequence is TGTGCCAGTAGTGTCTACAGGGGCCCCTACGAGCAGTACTTC. This rearrangement joins TRBV19 to TRBJ2-7; 7 bases align to TRBD1. V shed 5 bases and J 2 bases; nucleotides not matched to a gene: 6. The CDR3 is 14 amino acids. Germline V gene lookup returns CDR1 LNHDA and CDR2 SQIVND (reference sequence).

This clonotype was observed many times. This chain connects TRBV3-1 to TRBJ1-1; 7 bases map to TRBD1. CDR3 size: 16 residues. The germline V gene has CDR1 LGHDT and CDR2 YNNKEL (reference sequence). Losses at the gene ends were 4 bases for V and 2 bases for J; bases not matched to a gene: 10. The CDR3 is CASSPNKGTVNTEAFF. CDR3 in DNA: TGTGCCAGCAGCCCCAACAAGGGGACAGTTAACACTGAAGCTTTCTTT.

This chain's CDR3 is CASSRDRSSEQYF. The CDR3 DNA reads as TGTGCCAGCAGCCGGGACAGGTCTAGCGAGCAGTACTTC. The rearrangement uses TRBV28 and TRBJ2-7; 8 bases are a match to TRBD1. This CDR3 is 13 amino acids long. V trimming: 6 bases; J trimming: 6 bases; junction bases outside the gene matches: 7. Looked up from germline, CDR1 is MDHEN and CDR2 is SYDVKM.

The sample holds many counts of this clonotype. The V gene is TRBV10-3, the J gene TRBJ2-7; the match to TRBD2 covers 7 bases. CDR1 is ENHRY and CDR2 is SYGVKD in the germline V gene. This CDR3 contains 17 residues. The V and J ends lost 5 bases and 4 bases, in that order; junction bases with no gene match: 17. CDR3 loop: CAISSHLGGSSEYEQYF. CDR3 bases: TGTGCCATCAGTTCCCATCTGGGCGGGAGTTCGGAGTACGAGCAGTACTTC.